This T cell receptor beta chain was documented in a study of early T cells in non-severe SARS-CoV-2 infection. On the study more broadly: Chains stayed unpaired after sequencing of bulk RNA from unsorted whole blood.

Between the trimmed V and J ends, which lost 7 bases and 2 bases, there was a span of 15 bases. This CDR3 contains 14 residues. Germline loops: CDR1 MNHEY, CDR2 SVGEGT. Unique molecular identifiers (one per individual cDNA molecule) were attached. TCRdb re-analysed the 5' RACE reads in MiXCR, keeping a single row per CDR3 protein. The sample lists over 55,000 distinct CDR3 sequences, approximately 12% seen once, with around 1.3% in the top ten. Only one count was recorded for this clonotype. Its antigen is not known. Overall study results and limits: CD4 and private specificities were missed by VDJdb matching, which favored anti-spike CD8 responses.

Sequencing was carried out using whole blood. This clonotype originated in an adult who was a healthcare worker with PCR-confirmed SARS-CoV-2 infection or an uninfected control (not recorded which). The chain recombines TRBV6-2 or TRBV6-3 with TRBJ2-7; TRBD2 might be the D (5 bases). The DNA for the CDR3 is TGTGCCAGCAATTGGCTAGCAAATGCCTACGAGCAGTACTTC. Its protein is CASNWLANAYEQYF.